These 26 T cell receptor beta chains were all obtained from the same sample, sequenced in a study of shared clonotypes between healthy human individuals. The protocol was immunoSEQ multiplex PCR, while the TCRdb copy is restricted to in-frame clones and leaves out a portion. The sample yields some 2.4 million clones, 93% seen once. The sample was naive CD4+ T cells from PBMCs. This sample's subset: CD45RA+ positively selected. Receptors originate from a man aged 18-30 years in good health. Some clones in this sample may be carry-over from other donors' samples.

The DNA for the CDR3 is TGTGCCAGCAGTGCAATGGGACAGGGGGTATCCCGAGCCAAAAACATTCAGTACTTC. It translates to CASSAMGQGVSRAKNIQYF. J is TRBJ2-4 and V is TRBV6-1; 11 bases line up with TRBD1. Looked up from germline, CDR1 is MNHNS and CDR2 is SASEGT. The CDR3 spans 19 residues. Trimming removed 4 bases from V and 0 bases from J; junction bases left unmatched: 11.

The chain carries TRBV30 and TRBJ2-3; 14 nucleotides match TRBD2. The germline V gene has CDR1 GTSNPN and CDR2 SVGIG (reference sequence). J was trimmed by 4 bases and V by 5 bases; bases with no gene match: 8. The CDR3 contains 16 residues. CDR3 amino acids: CAWAAGLAGESDTQYF. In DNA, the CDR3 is TGTGCCTGGGCCGCGGGACTAGCGGGAGAATCAGATACGCAGTATTTT.

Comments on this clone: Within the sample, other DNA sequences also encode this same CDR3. The CDR3, as DNA: TGTGCCAGTAGTATCGGTAGGGAGACCCAGTACTTC. Residues: CASSIGRETQYF. The gene calls are TRBV19 and TRBJ2-5; D remains unclear. CDR1 is LNHDA and CDR2 is SQIVND in the germline V gene (reference sequence). With 3 bases removed from V and 5 bases from J, the gap between germline ends came to 7 bases. This CDR3 has 12 residues.

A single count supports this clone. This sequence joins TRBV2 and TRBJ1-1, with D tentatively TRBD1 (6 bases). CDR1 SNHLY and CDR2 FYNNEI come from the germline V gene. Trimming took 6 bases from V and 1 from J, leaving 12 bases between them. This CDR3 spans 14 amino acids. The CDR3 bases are TGTGCCAGCAGGAACAGGGCGCAGAACACTGAAGCTTTCTTT. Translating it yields CASRNRAQNTEAFF.

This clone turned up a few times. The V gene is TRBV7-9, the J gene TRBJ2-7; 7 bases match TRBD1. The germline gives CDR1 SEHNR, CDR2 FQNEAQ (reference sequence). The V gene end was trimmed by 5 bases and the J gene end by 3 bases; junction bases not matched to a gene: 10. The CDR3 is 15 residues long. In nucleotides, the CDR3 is TGTGCCAGCAGCGCCAGACAGGGTATCGTCTACGAGCAGTACTTC. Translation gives CASSARQGIVYEQYF.

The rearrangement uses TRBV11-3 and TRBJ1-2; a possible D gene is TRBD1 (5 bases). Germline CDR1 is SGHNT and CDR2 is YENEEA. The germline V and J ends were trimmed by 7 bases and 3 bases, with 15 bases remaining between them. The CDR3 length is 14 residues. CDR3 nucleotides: TGTGCCAGCACCCCATCCGGGACGGACTATGGCTACACCTTC. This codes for CASTPSGTDYGYTF.

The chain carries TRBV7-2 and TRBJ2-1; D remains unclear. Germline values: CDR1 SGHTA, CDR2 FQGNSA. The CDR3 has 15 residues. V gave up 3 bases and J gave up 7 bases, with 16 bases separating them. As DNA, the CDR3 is TGTGCCAGCAGCTTCCCTAGTGGGGAATTTAATGAGCAGTTCTTC. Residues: CASSFPSGEFNEQFF.

CDR3 nucleotide sequence: TGTGCCAGTAGTATAGATCGGAGACACACCGGGGAGCTGTTTTTT. This encodes CASSIDRRHTGELFF. This chain uses TRBV19 with TRBJ2-2; D unclear. The CDR3 totals 15 residues. Trimming stripped 0 bases from V and 3 bases from J, with 8 bases between. Germline CDR1 is LNHDA and CDR2 is SQIVND (reference sequence).

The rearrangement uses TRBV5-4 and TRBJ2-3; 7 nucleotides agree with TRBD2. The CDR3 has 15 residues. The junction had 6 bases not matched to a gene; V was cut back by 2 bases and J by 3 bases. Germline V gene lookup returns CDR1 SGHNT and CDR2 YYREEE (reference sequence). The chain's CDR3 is CASSFGAGATDTQYF. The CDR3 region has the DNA TGTGCCAGCAGCTTTGGGGCGGGAGCTACAGATACGCAGTATTTT.

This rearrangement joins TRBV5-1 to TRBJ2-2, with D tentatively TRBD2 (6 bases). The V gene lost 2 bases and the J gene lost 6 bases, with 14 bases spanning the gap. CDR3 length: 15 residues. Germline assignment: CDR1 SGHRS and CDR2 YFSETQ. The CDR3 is CASSFGTSSAGELFF. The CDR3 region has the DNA TGCGCCAGCAGCTTTGGAACATCTAGCGCCGGGGAGCTGTTTTTT.

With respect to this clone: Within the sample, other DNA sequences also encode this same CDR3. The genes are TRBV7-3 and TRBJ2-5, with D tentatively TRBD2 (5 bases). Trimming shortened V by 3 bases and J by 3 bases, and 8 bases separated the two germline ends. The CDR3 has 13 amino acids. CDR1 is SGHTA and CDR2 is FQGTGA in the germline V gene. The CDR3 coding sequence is TGTGCCAGCAGCTTTTCGCGGGAAGAGACCCAGTACTTC. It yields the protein CASSFSREETQYF.

CDR3 in DNA: TGTGCCAGCAGCGGGCGGGATAGAGGTTTGGCCAAAAACATTCAGTACTTC. Its translation is CASSGRDRGLAKNIQYF. This chain links TRBV5-6 with TRBJ2-4, with a possible D match to TRBD2 (6 bases). The germline V gene has CDR1 SGHDT and CDR2 YYEEEE. With 4 bases removed from V and 1 base from J, the gap between germline ends came to 18 bases. The CDR3 runs to 17 residues.

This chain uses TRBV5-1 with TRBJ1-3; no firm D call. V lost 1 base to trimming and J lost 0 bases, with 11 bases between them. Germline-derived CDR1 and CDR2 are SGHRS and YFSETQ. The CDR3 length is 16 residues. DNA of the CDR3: TGCGCCAGCAGCTTGCAGGTCCGAGACTCTGGAAACACCATATATTTT. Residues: CASSLQVRDSGNTIYF.

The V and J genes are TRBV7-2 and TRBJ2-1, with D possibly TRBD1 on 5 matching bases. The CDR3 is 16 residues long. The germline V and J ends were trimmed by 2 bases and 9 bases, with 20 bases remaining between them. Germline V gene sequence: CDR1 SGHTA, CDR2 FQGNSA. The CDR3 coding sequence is TGTGCCAGCAGCTTAAAGGGGCTAGGCTACGGATCTGAGCAGTTCTTC. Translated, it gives CASSLKGLGYGSEQFF.

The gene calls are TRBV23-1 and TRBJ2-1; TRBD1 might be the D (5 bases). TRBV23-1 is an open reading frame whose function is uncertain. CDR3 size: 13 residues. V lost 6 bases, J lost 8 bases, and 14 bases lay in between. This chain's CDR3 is CASSQTGLDEQFF. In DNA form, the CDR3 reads TGCGCCAGCAGCCAAACAGGTTTGGATGAGCAGTTCTTC.

CDR3 DNA sequence: TGTGCCAGCAGGTCCGAGGGGATGAAAGTCGGGGAGCTGTTTTTT. Its protein product is CASRSEGMKVGELFF. The chain carries TRBV6-5 and TRBJ2-2; D assignment may be TRBD1 or TRBD2 (5 bases each). Trimming took 6 bases from V and 7 from J, leaving 18 bases between them. The germline CDR1 and CDR2 sequences are MNHEY and SVGAGI. The CDR3 sequence is 15 residues long.

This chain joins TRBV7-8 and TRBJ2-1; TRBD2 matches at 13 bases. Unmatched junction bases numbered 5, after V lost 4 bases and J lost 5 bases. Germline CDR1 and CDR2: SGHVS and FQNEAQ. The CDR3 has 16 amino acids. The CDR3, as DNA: TGTGCCAGCAGCTCGCGACTAGCGGGAGGACACAATGAGCAGTTCTTC. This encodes CASSSRLAGGHNEQFF.

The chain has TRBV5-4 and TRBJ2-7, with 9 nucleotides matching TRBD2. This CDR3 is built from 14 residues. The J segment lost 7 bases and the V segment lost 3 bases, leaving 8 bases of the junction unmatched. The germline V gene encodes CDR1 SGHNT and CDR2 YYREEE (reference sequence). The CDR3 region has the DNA TGTGCCAGCAGCTCTCTTAGCGGGAGTGATGAGCAGTACTTC. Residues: CASSSLSGSDEQYF.

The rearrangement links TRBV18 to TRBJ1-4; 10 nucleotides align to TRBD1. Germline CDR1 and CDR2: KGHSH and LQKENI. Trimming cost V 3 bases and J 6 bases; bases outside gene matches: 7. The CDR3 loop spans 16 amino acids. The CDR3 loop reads CASSPTGGRGDEKLFF. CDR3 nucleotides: TGTGCCAGCTCACCGACAGGGGGCCGAGGAGATGAAAAACTGTTTTTT.

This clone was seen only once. The CDR3 region is CASNGGNSNQPQHF. The CDR3, as DNA: TGTGCCAGCAATGGGGGAAATAGCAATCAGCCCCAGCATTTT. The chain has TRBV6-1 and TRBJ1-5, with D possibly being TRBD1 (5 bases). CDR3 length: 14 amino acids. Trimming took off 7 bases at V and 0 bases at J, with 10 bases between the two ends. Per the germline V gene, CDR1 is MNHNS and CDR2 is SASEGT.

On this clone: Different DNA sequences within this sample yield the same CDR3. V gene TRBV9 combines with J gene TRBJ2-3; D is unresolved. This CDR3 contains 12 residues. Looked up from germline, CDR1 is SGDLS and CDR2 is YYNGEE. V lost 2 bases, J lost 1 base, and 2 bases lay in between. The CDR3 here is CASSVRTDTQYF. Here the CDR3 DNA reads TGTGCCAGCAGCGTGCGCACAGATACGCAGTATTTT.

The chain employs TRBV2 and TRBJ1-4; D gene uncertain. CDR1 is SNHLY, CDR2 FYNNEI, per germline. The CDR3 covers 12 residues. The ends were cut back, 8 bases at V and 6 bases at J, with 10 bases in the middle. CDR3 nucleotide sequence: TGTGCCAGCGGTCAGTTTGATGAAAAACTGTTTTTT. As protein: CASGQFDEKLFF.

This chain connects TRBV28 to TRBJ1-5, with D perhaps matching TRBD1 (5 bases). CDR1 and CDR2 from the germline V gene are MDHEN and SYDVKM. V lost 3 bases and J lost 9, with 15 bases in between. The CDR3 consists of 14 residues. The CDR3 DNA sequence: TGTGCCAGCAGTTTCAGAACAACTGGGGGGCCCCAGCATTTT. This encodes CASSFRTTGGPQHF.

The CDR3 region has the DNA TGCGCCAGCAGCTTGGGGGGCGGGCCAGGGCAAGAGACCCAGTACTTC. This sequence encodes CASSLGGGPGQETQYF. The V gene is TRBV5-1, the J gene TRBJ2-5; TRBD1 or TRBD2 may be the D gene (5 bases each). Germline CDR1 reads SGHRS; CDR2 reads YFSETQ. This CDR3 comprises 16 residues. Trimming took off 0 bases at V and 2 bases at J, with 14 bases between the two ends.

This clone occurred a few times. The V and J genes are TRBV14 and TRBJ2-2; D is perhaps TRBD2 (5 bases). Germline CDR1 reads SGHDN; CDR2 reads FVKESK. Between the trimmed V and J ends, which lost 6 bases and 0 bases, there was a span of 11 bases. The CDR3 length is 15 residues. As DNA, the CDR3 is TGTGCCAGCAGGACTAAAGGCCCGAACACCGGGGAGCTGTTTTTT. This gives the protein CASRTKGPNTGELFF.

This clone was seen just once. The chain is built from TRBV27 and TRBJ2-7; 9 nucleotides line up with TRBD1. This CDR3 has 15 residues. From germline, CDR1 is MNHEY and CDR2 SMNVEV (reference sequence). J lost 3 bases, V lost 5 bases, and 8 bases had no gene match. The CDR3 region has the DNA TGTGCCAGCAGTCCGCACGTGGGACAGGGCTACGAGCAGTACTTC. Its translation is CASSPHVGQGYEQYF.